This entry features one TCR beta chain sequence. The antigen remains undetermined. The data derive from a study of Ad26.COV2.S vaccination and SARS-CoV-2 variants. The data were produced by immunoSEQ multiplex PCR, yet TCRdb's version contains in-frame clones alone and is incomplete. The sample includes 500,000 or so clones, approximately 88% of them seen just once. Germline V gene data show CDR1 as SGDLS and CDR2 as YYNGEE. This CDR3 spans 15 amino acids. V lost 0 bases to trimming and J lost 3 bases; unmatched junction nucleotides: 5. Whole-study findings and limits: Vaccinated individuals (as opposed to placebo recipients) had higher spike-specific TCR breadth. Researchers cautioned that TCR breadth and depth analyses may have underestimated total T cell responses. Considerable breadth of spike-specific CD8+ and CD4+ T cell responses has reportedly been documented following vaccination.

Specified treatment: around 19 received Ad26.COV2.S at low or high dose, single or two shots; roughly five received placebo; per-sample allocation not given. Repertoires come from day 63 after the first vaccine or placebo injection. This chain links TRBV9 with TRBJ2-7; TRBD1 aligns across 8 bases. This receptor was identified in a person between 18 and 65 years old who received the Ad26.COV2.S COVID-19 vaccine or a placebo. This specimen consisted of peripheral blood, obtained in a trial of Ad26.COV2.S vaccine versus placebo. CDR3: CASSVAGDRSYEQYF. The CDR3 DNA is TGTGCCAGCAGCGTAGCTGGGGACAGGAGCTACGAGCAGTACTTC.